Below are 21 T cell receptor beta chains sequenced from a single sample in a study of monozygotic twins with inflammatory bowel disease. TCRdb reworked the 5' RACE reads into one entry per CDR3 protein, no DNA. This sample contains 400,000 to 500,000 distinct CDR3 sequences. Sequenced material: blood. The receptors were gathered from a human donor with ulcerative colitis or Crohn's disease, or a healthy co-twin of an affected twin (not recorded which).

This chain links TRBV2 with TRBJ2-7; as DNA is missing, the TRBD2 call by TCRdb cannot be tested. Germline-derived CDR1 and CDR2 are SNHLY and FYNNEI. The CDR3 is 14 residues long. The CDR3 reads CARLRDYPPYEQYF.

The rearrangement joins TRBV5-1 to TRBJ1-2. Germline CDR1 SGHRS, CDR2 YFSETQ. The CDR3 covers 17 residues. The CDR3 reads CASSLVGGPGPNYGYTF.

The CDR3 spells CASSSRRSGVNEQFF. V gene TRBV6-5 combines with J gene TRBJ2-1; as DNA is missing, the TRBD2 call by TCRdb cannot be tested. Germline V CDR1 and CDR2: MNHEY, SVGAGI. The CDR3 contains 15 residues.

The chain's CDR3 is CASSAGTGESSYNEQFF. This chain uses TRBV5-4 with TRBJ2-1; lacking DNA, the TRBD1 call made by TCRdb goes unchecked. The CDR3 consists of 17 residues. Germline-derived CDR1 and CDR2 are SGHNT and YYREEE (reference sequence).

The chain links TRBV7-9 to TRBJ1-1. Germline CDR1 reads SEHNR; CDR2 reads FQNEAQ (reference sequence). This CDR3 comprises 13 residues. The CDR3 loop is CASSFEGNTEAFF.

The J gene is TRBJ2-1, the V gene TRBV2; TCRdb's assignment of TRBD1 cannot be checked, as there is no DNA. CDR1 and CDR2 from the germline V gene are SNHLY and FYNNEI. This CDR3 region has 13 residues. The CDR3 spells CARRKDRNNEQFF.

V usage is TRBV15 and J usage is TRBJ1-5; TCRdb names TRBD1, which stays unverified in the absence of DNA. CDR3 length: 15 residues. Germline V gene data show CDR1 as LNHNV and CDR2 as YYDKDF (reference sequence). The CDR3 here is CATSTTGLSNQPQHF.

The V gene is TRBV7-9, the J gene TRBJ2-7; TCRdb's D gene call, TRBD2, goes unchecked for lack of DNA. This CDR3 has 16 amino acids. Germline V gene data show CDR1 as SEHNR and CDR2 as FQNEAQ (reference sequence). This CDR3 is CASSHPRLAGGYEQYF.

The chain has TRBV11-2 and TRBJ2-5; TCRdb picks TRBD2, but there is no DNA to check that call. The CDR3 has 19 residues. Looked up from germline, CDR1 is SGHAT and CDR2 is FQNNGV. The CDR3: CASSSERSSGGVLQETQYF.

The CDR3 is CASSPNRVSYNEQFF. This sequence joins TRBV5-1 and TRBJ2-1; the TCRdb call, TRBD1, lacks DNA for checking. The CDR3 extends over 15 amino acids. Germline V gene data show CDR1 as SGHRS and CDR2 as YFSETQ.

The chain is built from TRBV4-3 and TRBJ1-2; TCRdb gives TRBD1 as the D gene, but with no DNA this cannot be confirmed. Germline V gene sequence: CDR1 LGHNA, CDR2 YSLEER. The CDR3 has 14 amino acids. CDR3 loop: CASSRGQGGYGYTF.

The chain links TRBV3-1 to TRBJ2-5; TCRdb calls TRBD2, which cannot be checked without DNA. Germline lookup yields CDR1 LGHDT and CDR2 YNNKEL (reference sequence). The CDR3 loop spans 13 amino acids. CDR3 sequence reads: CASSQVTHPPQYF.

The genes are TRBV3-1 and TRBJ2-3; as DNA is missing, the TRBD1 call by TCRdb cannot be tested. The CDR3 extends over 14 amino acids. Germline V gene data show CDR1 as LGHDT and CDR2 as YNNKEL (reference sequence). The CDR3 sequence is CASSQRGGTDTQYF.

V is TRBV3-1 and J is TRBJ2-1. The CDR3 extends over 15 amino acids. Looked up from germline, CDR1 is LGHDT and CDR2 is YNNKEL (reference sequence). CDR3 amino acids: CASSQDSQAYNEQFF.

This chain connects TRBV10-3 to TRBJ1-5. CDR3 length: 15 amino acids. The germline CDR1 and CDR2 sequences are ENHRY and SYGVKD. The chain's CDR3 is CAISEAGHSNQPQHF.

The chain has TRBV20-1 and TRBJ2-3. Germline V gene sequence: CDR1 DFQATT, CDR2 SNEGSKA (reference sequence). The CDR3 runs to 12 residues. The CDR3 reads CSATLDTDTQYF.

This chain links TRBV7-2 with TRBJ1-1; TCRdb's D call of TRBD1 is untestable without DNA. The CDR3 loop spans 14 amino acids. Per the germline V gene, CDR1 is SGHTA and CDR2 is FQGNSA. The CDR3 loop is CASSRQGLNTEAFF.

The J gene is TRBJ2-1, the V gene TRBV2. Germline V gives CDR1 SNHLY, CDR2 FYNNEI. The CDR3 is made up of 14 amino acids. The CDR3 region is CASSNTKNYNEQFF.

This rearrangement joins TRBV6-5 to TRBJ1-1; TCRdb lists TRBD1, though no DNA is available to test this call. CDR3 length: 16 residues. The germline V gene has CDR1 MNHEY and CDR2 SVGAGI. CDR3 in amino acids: CASSYVPQGENTEAFF.

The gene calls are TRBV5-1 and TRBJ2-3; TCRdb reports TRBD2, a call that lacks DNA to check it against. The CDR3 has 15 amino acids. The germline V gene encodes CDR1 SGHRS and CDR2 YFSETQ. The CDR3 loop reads CASSLATSGTDTQYF.

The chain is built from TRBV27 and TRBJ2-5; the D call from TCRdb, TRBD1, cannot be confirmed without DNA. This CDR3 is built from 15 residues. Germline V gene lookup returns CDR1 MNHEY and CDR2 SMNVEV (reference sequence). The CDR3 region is CASSLSIAPPETQYF.